This T cell receptor beta chain was retrieved from a study of T cells after yellow fever vaccination (dated by TCRdb to between 2017 and 2020). About the full investigation: Memory subsets (EM, EMRA, CM and Tscm) were sorted on a BD FACS Aria III using CD3, CD45RA, CCR7 and CD95 staining. The cohort comprised two healthy male donors, one aged 18 to 29 and one aged 30 to 40 years. Bulk PBMC replicates and cell subsets were isolated from blood drawn at multiple timepoints before and after both primary and secondary immunization. Memory subsets were sorted on days 0, 15 and 45 and at 18 months following primary vaccination, and on days 0, 15 and 45 following the 30-year booster. The SMART-Seq v4 Ultra Low Input RNA kit was used to prepare libraries from fractions with low cell numbers. To track T-cell clones before and after primary and booster YFV17D yellow fever vaccination, bulk TCR alpha and beta repertoires were sequenced longitudinally. General study outcomes and caveats: Computational filtering was needed because FACS-sorted repertoires could contain abundant contaminating clonotypes from the bulk population. After the booster, most of the clones that had expanded following primary vaccination were detected again (about 95% of CD4 and 88% of CD8), which suggests that memory was broadly maintained. Compared with the primary T-cell response, the secondary T-cell response was weaker but faster, peaking on day 5 rather than day 15. Because only a couple of donors were included in the study, the extent to which the findings can be generalized is limited. On day 0, almost all vaccine-responding clonotypes were below detection in the sorted memory subsets. A small fraction of clonotypes showed up in both the CD4 and CD8 compartments, probably as a result of convergent recombination.

TCR cDNA was synthesized by 5'RACE template switching, through which a universal primer site and unique molecular identifiers were introduced. Priming for cDNA synthesis came from both the TCR alpha and TCR beta constant segments. Library amplification used two PCR steps, and the second PCR step added sample barcodes and sequencing adapters. Sequencing of the libraries was done on either Illumina HiSeq 2500 (2x100 bp) or NovaSeq (2x150 bp). As for the authors' bioinformatics: Reads were demultiplexed and collapsed into UMI consensus sequences with MIGEC, and V(D)J alignment was performed with MiXCR. Using edgeR on replicate PBMC samples, clonotypes were called vaccine-responding if FDR was below 0.01 and the log2 fold change was above 5 up to day 15. Bulk clonotypes were assigned CD4 or CD8 identity according to which sequenced CD4 or CD8 repertoire held them at higher abundance. To estimate how each clone was distributed across memory phenotypes, clonotype frequencies in memory subsets were weighted by the numbers of FACS-sorted cells. The public reads were quality trimmed at Q25 with fastp and then assembled into clones with MiXCR by TCRdb, keeping productive beta chains. Rows are combined by CDR3 protein, so each entry shows the most common genes and DNA. V and J calls and clone size were set by TCRdb, not the authors. Recorded for this sample are 35,000 to 55,000 distinct CDR3 sequences; 6% to 7% of them occurred a single time. Over 9.5% of the sample goes to the ten largest clones.

In the germline V gene, CDR1 corresponds to KGHSH and CDR2 to LQKENI. Trimming takes 8 bases from V and 0 bases from J, and the germline ends sit 11 bases apart. The CDR3 starts with the cysteine, ends with the phenylalanine, and has 13 residues. Just CDR3 DNA is preserved here, 39 bases in frame from base 1. The treatment or condition label here, explained by the study, means: live attenuated yellow fever vaccine strain. A standard Ficoll-Paque protocol was used to isolate PBMCs from peripheral blood. The RNeasy Micro Kit was used to extract RNA from sorted memory subsets. Concerning this clonotype: Base qualities are not provided; no much larger clone lies one nucleotide away.

The sequences come from PBMCs, either bulk or a sorted T-cell subset (CD4+, CD8+, memory, or dextramer-sorted; not recorded which), collected 45 days after the yellow fever booster vaccination. In this chain, TRBV18 is recombined with TRBJ2-7, with no D gene named confidently. The TCR comes from a man aged 30-40 years who received the YFV17D yellow fever vaccine. DNA sequence: TGTGCCAGCGAGACCGACCACTCCTACGAGCAGTACTTC. Translation gives CASETDHSYEQYF.